These T cell receptor beta chains were read from a single sample in a study of blood T cell repertoires in COVID-19. Clones were read by immunoSEQ multiplex PCR, and TCRdb kept only the in-frame ones, dropping some. The sample consists of under 300,000 clones, about nine tenths of them appearing once. The sample was PBMCs or T cells enriched from blood (not recorded which). Every receptor here comes from a woman in her thirties or forties with acute COVID-19. CDR3s include the opening cysteine and the closing phenylalanine or tryptophan. A D gene is named only where the DNA matches it firmly. Size tells how often a clone was seen (once, few, many) or the class of an expanded clone, and some rows leave it out.

J | V | D | size | DNA | CDR3
TRBJ1-1 | TRBV28 | . | few | TGTGCCACCTCATTGTGGGACACCCCGATAATATGGAACACTGAAGCTTTCTTT | CATSLWDTPIIWNTEAFF
TRBJ2-2 | TRBV6-5 | . | . | TGTGCCACCCGCCTAGACTCGAACACCGGGGAGCTGTTTTTT | CATRLDSNTGELFF
TRBJ1-1 | TRBV5-1 | . | . | TGCGCCAGCAGCTTGAGCTCAATGAACACTGAAGCTTTCTTT | CASSLSSMNTEAFF
TRBJ2-7 | TRBV15 | TRBD1 | few | TGTGCCACCAGCAGAGAAAGAGGGACAGGGCTAACCTACGAGCAGTACTTC | CATSRERGTGLTYEQYF
TRBJ2-3 | TRBV14 | TRBD1 | . | TGTGCCAGCAGCCCGGACAGGGTTGGGGCGCAGTATTTT | CASSPDRVGAQYF
TRBJ2-1 | TRBV18 | . | once | TGTGCCAGCTCACCGCCGGGGGAGAATGAGCAGTTCTTC | CASSPPGENEQFF
TRBJ1-2 | TRBV28 | . | . | TGTGCCAGCACCTCGCGGCTTAACTATGGCTACACCTTC | CASTSRLNYGYTF
TRBJ1-5 | TRBV4-1 | . | few | TGCGCCAGCAGCCAAGTCGGAACAGGGAATCAGCCCCAGCATTTT | CASSQVGTGNQPQHF
TRBJ2-7 | TRBV19 | . | . | TGTGCCAGTAGTATAAGCAGCACAGGCTCCTACGAGCAGTACTTC | CASSISSTGSYEQYF
TRBJ1-1 | TRBV5-1 | TRBD1 | . | TGCGCCAGCAGCTGGACAGGGGGCGGCACTGAAGCTTTCTTT | CASSWTGGGTEAFF
TRBJ2-3 | TRBV7-9 | . | . | TGTGCCAGCAGCTTAGACAGGGCCGGAGATACGCAGTATTTT | CASSLDRAGDTQYF
TRBJ1-4 | TRBV19 | . | . | TGTGCCAGTGGCCGTGGGCAACGCACTAATGAAAAACTGTTTTTT | CASGRGQRTNEKLFF
TRBJ2-2 | TRBV9 | TRBD2 | . | TGTGCCAGCAGCGGGGGACTAGCGGGAGATCTGTCCACCGGGGAGCTGTTTTTT | CASSGGLAGDLSTGELFF
TRBJ2-1 | TRBV6-5 | . | few | TGTGCCAGCAGTTACGACGGGGTTCTGGGCAATGAGCAGTTCTTC | CASSYDGVLGNEQFF
TRBJ2-1 | TRBV19 | TRBD2 | . | TGTGCCAGTAGTCCCACGGGGGTAGCGGGGAGGTCCTACAATGAGCAGTTCTTC | CASSPTGVAGRSYNEQFF
TRBJ1-2 | TRBV6-5 | . | . | TGTGCCAGCAGTTCCGGGACATATTATGGCTACACCTTC | CASSSGTYYGYTF
TRBJ1-1 | TRBV27 | . | once | TGTGCCAGCAGTTCGAAGACTACAGGGTTGGTTATCGGGAACACTGAAGCTTTCTTT | CASSSKTTGLVIGNTEAFF
TRBJ1-1 | TRBV28 | TRBD1 | . | TGTGCCAGTCATTCCCGGACAGGGCGGGCTGAAGCTTTCTTT | CASHSRTGRAEAFF
TRBJ2-7 | TRBV28 | TRBD1 | . | TGTGCCAGTCGATTGCGCGACAGGGCCTACGAGCAGTACTTC | CASRLRDRAYEQYF
TRBJ2-1 | TRBV5-4 | TRBD2 | . | TGTGCCAGCAGCTTAATAGCGGGGGGGCGTAATGAGCAGTTCTTC | CASSLIAGGRNEQFF
TRBJ2-7 | TRBV30 | TRBD1 | . | TGTGCCTGGAGTGCCGGGACAGGGGTGCGCGAGCAGTACTTC | CAWSAGTGVREQYF
TRBJ2-7 | TRBV28 | TRBD1 | . | TGTGCCAGCAGTTCCCCGGGACAGGGGCCCTACGAGCAGTACTTC | CASSSPGQGPYEQYF
TRBJ2-1 | TRBV7-5 | . | . | TGTGCCTCTCAGGGCTACAATGAGCAGTTCTTC | CASQGYNEQFF
TRBJ2-1 | TRBV2 | TRBD2 | . | TGTGCCAGTATACGCCTAGCGGGAGGGCAGAATGAGCAGTTCTTC | CASIRLAGGQNEQFF
TRBJ2-7 | TRBV7-2 | . | . | TGTGCCAGCAGCTTAGCTCTAGCTTCGGACGAGCAGTACTTC | CASSLALASDEQYF
TRBJ2-1 | TRBV27 | TRBD2 | . | TGTGCCAGCAGTGAGCTAGCGGGGGGGCGATTTGGGGATGAGCAGTTCTTC | CASSELAGGRFGDEQFF
TRBJ1-3 | TRBV2 | . | . | TGTGCCAGCAGTGTGGCCGGAAACACCATATATTTT | CASSVAGNTIYF
TRBJ2-3 | TRBV7-9 | . | . | TGTGCCAGCAGCTTAGGAGGGAATACGCAGTATTTT | CASSLGGNTQYF